The clone carrying this TCR beta chain came up many times. The data were obtained in a study of T-cell memory formation after mild COVID-19. TCRdb recomputed calls from the 5' RACE reads with MiXCR, one row per CDR3 protein. The repertoire holds 300,000 to 400,000 distinct CDR3 sequences, with 28% as singletons. The V segment lost 6 bases and the J segment 2 bases; nucleotides outside the gene matches: 10. From germline, CDR1 is DFQATT and CDR2 SNEGSKA (reference sequence). The CDR3 extends over 16 amino acids. The rearrangement links TRBV20-1 to TRBJ1-5; TRBD1 matches 10 bases. What was sequenced was PBMCs or a T cell subset sorted from them (not recorded which). The sequence derives from an adult woman who had mild COVID-19 (a few samples of this study predate the infection). Cell type and time point are not known. The CDR3 loop is CSARDRGIFGNQPQHF. CDR3 bases: TGCAGTGCGAGGGACAGGGGAATTTTCGGCAATCAGCCCCAGCATTTT.